This entry describes one T cell receptor (beta chain). From germline, CDR1 is SGDLS and CDR2 YYNGEE. This CDR3 spans 13 amino acids. The junction had 7 bases not matched to a gene; V was cut back by 6 bases and J by 4 bases. This sample stems from a study of technical replicates of blood from several donors. TCRdb's table, derived via immunoSEQ multiplex PCR, lists solely in-frame clones and lacks some. The top ten hold roughly 0.25% of the sample, which has roughly 90,000 clones, less than 95% seen once. This chain joins TRBV9 and TRBJ2-7; the match to TRBD2 covers 7 bases. Specimen: T cells isolated from PBMCs. The sequence was collected from a human donor in good health. CDR3 sequence reads: CASTRASGYEQYF. The CDR3 DNA is TGTGCCAGCACGAGGGCTAGCGGTTACGAGCAGTACTTC.